The present TCR beta chain was sequenced within a study of T-cell memory formation after mild COVID-19. Study information: TCR clusters were mostly confined to one donor each.

Libraries for TCRalpha and TCRbeta carried sample barcodes and unique molecular identifiers via 5'RACE. TCRdb independently ran MiXCR on the 5' RACE reads; one entry per CDR3 protein. The table has 350,000 to 400,000 distinct CDR3 sequences, approximately 15% seen once. Points from the study as a whole: Researchers report contracting CD4+ clones mostly in CM and EM, with CD8+ clones in EMRA. Clones contracting over day 15 to 85 were CD4/CD8 balanced, with later expanders leaning CD4+.

Details on this clonotype: Antigen unknown.

This CDR3 is built from 13 residues. In germline, CDR1 is MGHRA, CDR2 YSYEKL. The V end lost 1 base, the J end lost 6 bases, and 10 bases lay between the germline ends. The clonotype was recovered from a man aged 18 to 29 who had mild COVID-19 (a few samples of this study predate the infection). Cell type and time point are not known. The V call is TRBV4-1, the J call TRBJ2-7; D remains ambiguous. Sequenced material: PBMCs or a T cell subset sorted from them (not recorded which). For the CDR3, the DNA is TGCGCCAGCAGCCAAGCCGGAGTGGTCGAGCAGTACTTC. This encodes CASSQAGVVEQYF.